This TCR beta chain was sequenced in a study of CD8+ T cells in alopecia areata. V was pared by 2 bases and J by 6 bases, with 17 bases between. This CDR3 region has 15 residues. Germline loops: CDR1 SQVTM, CDR2 ANQGSEA. Extraction and reverse transcription of RNA yielded cDNA as the sequencing template. Libraries were prepared by immunoSEQ multiplex PCR; TCRdb keeps only in-frame clonotypes and omits some of them. Of about 140,000 clones listed, roughly 46% were seen once; the top ten hold 0.85% to 1%. The sequence derives from a human donor with alopecia areata. The starting material was CD4+ T cells sorted from blood, obtained at week 0. The chain links TRBV29-1 to TRBJ2-1; no firm D call. As DNA, the CDR3 is TGCAGCGTTGAACTTCTTCAGAGGCCGATCAATGAGCAGTTCTTC. This encodes CSVELLQRPINEQFF.